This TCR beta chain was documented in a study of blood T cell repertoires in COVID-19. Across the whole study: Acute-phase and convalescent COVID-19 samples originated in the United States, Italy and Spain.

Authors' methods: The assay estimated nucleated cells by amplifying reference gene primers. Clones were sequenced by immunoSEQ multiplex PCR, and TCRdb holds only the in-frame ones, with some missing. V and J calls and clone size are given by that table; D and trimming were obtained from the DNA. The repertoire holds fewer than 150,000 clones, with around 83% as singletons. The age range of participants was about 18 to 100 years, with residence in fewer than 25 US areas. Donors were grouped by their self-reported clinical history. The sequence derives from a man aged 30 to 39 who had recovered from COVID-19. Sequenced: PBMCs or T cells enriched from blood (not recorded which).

CDR3 nucleotides: TGCGCCAGCAGCGGTCAGCAGGGGCTAGCAGGGGAGACCCAGTACTTC. Translation: CASSGQQGLAGETQYF. The chain is built from TRBV5-1 and TRBJ2-5, with a possible D match to TRBD1 (6 bases). Trimming took off 4 bases at V and 5 bases at J, with 21 bases between the two ends. Germline loops: CDR1 SGHRS, CDR2 YFSETQ. CDR3 size: 16 residues.